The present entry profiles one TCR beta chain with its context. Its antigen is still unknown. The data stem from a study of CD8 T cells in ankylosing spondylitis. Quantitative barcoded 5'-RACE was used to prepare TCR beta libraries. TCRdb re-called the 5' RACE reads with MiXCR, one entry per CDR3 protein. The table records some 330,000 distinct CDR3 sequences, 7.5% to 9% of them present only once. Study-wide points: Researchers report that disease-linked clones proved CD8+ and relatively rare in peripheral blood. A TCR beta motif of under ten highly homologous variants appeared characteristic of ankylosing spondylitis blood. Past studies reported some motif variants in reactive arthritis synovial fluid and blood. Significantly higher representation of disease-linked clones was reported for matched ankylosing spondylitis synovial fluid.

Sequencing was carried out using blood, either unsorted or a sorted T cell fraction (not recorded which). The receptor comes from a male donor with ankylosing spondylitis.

Here the CDR3 reads CSVVLGQGFSYEQYF. Written as DNA, the CDR3 is TGCAGCGTTGTTTTGGGACAGGGCTTCTCCTACGAGCAGTACTTC. V is TRBV29-1 and J is TRBJ2-7, with 9 bases fitting TRBD1. J lost 0 bases, V lost 4 bases, and 7 bases had no gene match. The CDR3 covers 15 residues. CDR1 SQVTM and CDR2 ANQGSEA come from the germline V gene.